This T cell receptor beta chain was identified in a study of blood T cell repertoires in COVID-19. Overall study context: Nucleic acid was either cDNA or gDNA, and it came from T cells, B-cell-depleted T cells, or PBMCs.

The CDR3 spans 16 residues. Trimming removed 5 bases at V and 0 bases at J, with 13 bases between. In germline, CDR1 is MDHEN, CDR2 SYDVKM. Cohorts were based on clinical histories the participants reported. Profiling relied on immunoSEQ multiplex PCR, and the TCRdb table lists in-frame clones only, not all of them. The sample carries around 300,000 clones, more than 70% recorded once. This chain links TRBV28 with TRBJ2-2; no clear D gene. The sequence came from a woman in her sixties or seventies in a cohort exposed to, infected with or recovered from COVID-19 (not recorded which). Sample: PBMCs or T cells enriched from blood (not recorded which). CDR3 in DNA: TGTGCCAGCAGTCCGACTCTACCCCCGAACACCGGGGAGCTGTTTTTT. Translation: CASSPTLPPNTGELFF.